This T cell receptor (beta chain) was profiled in a study of immune evolution from preneoplasia to lung adenocarcinoma. With regard to this clone: No antigen is known for it.

Germline CDR1 GTSNPN, CDR2 SVGIG (reference sequence). Trimming shortened V by 5 bases and J by 0 bases, and 10 bases separated the two germline ends. The CDR3 covers 13 residues. H&E slides confirmed each diagnosis, reviewed by two pathologists independently. Sequencing used immunoSEQ multiplex PCR; TCRdb keeps in-frame clones, though not all of them. Of some 41,000 clones in the sample, around 85% are singletons; the top ten hold around 4.7%. The study's findings and limits: Later-stage lesions seemingly showed higher T cell density and diversity than normal lung.

The sequencing input was FFPE invasive lung adenocarcinoma tissue. The source of this sequence is a person in their sixties with lung adenocarcinoma. The rearrangement joins TRBV30 to TRBJ1-1; D perhaps matches TRBD1 (6 bases). The CDR3 DNA reads TGTGCCTGGGCCCAGGGGATGAACACTGAAGCTTTCTTT. It encodes CAWAQGMNTEAFF.